One and the same sample provided the 12 T cell receptor beta chains below, sequenced in a study of blood T cells in healthy people across ages. Primers used in a second PCR of about 7 to 12 cycles were a sample-barcoded 5' primer and a J-beta primer mix. TCRdb processed the 5' RACE reads anew with MiXCR; each CDR3 protein has one entry. This sample has hundreds of thousands of distinct CDR3 sequences, with under 65% found just once. Sequences were obtained from blood. The receptor source for this set is a man in his sixties in good health.

This clonotype came up a few times. The chain links TRBV6-6 to TRBJ1-1, with D possibly matching TRBD1 (5 bases). V shed 2 bases and J shed 0 bases, with 10 bases lying between them. CDR1 and CDR2 (germline): MNHNY, SVGAGI (reference sequence). This CDR3 contains 15 residues. The DNA of the CDR3 is TGTGCCAGCAGTTACACCGACAGATTGAACACTGAAGCTTTCTTT. This translates into CASSYTDRLNTEAFF.

V is TRBV27 and J is TRBJ1-6; no firm D call. Germline V lookup: CDR1 MNHEY, CDR2 SMNVEV (reference sequence). CDR3 length: 16 residues. V gave up 6 bases and J gave up 3 bases, with 15 bases separating them. The CDR3 DNA sequence: TGTGCCAGCAGCTCCTCCGACGGCCACTATAATTCACCCCTCCACTTT. Protein sequence: CASSSSDGHYNSPLHF.

The CDR3 DNA reads TGTGCCAGCAGCTTCCCCGGGGGGTCTCACAATGAGCAGTTCTTC. The encoded protein is CASSFPGGSHNEQFF. This chain joins TRBV7-2 and TRBJ2-1; 7 positions match TRBD2. The CDR3 covers 15 residues. Germline V gene sequence: CDR1 SGHTA, CDR2 FQGNSA. The trim removed 3 bases at V and 5 bases at J, leaving 7 bases unmatched.

This clonotype has ten or more counts. An end of the junction differs from the germline gene, which may be a read error. The gene calls are TRBV7-9 and TRBJ2-1, with no clear D. Germline CDR1 is SEHNR and CDR2 is FQNEAQ (reference sequence). This CDR3 has 14 residues. CDR3 nucleotide sequence: TGCGCCAGCTCCAGGTCGGTGGGCTACAATGAGCAGTTCTTC. This codes for CASSRSVGYNEQFF.

The rearrangement uses TRBV12-3 or TRBV12-4 and TRBJ2-4; 9 bases map to TRBD1. V shed 1 base and J 8 bases; nucleotides not matched to a gene: 0. There are 13 residues in the CDR3. CDR3 bases: TGTGCCAGCAGTTTAGGGGACAGGGACATTCAGTACTTC. Protein sequence: CASSLGDRDIQYF.

This clonotype has a single count. The chain is built from TRBV20-1 and TRBJ2-3, with 13 positions matching TRBD2. The germline CDR1 and CDR2 sequences are DFQATT and SNEGSKA (reference sequence). The CDR3 consists of 17 residues. The V and J ends lost 0 bases and 2 bases, in that order; junction bases with no gene match: 5. CDR3 region: CSARDPLAGGVTDTQYF. As DNA, the CDR3 is TGCAGTGCTAGAGACCCACTAGCGGGGGGGGTCACAGATACGCAGTATTTT.

The rearrangement uses TRBV12-3 or TRBV12-4 and TRBJ1-5, with D unresolved. V dropped 6 bases and J dropped 4 bases, with 10 bases sitting between them. This CDR3 is 13 amino acids long. The chain's CDR3 is CASSWVPNQPQHF. CDR3 nucleotide sequence: TGTGCCAGCAGCTGGGTCCCGAATCAGCCCCAGCATTTT.

The chain combines TRBV15 with TRBJ2-5; D not certain. Near its end, the DNA agrees better with TRBJ2-7, so the J call may be wrong. The CDR3 contains 13 residues. Germline lookup yields CDR1 LNHNV and CDR2 YYDKDF (reference sequence). The chain's CDR3 is CATSRDNRGEQYF. The CDR3 bases are TGTGCCACCAGCAGAGATAACCGAGGCGAGCAGTACTTC.

This chain joins TRBV14 and TRBJ2-5, with D unresolved. CDR3 length: 17 residues. The germline V gene encodes CDR1 SGHDN and CDR2 FVKESK. Trimming took 0 bases from V and 5 from J, leaving 19 bases between them. The CDR3 protein is CASSQDGVELGSETQYF. CDR3 nucleotides: TGTGCCAGCAGCCAAGATGGGGTTGAATTAGGCAGCGAGACCCAGTACTTC.

This chain joins TRBV29-1 and TRBJ2-5; D ambiguous. This CDR3 is built from 13 residues. Germline assignment: CDR1 SQVTM and CDR2 ANQGSEA. The germline V and J ends were trimmed by 4 bases and 1 base, with 10 bases remaining between them. This CDR3 reads CSVGVTAQETQYF. The CDR3 coding sequence is TGCAGCGTTGGGGTCACGGCCCAAGAGACCCAGTACTTC.

This clonotype was seen a few times. This clone may be a read error of a much larger clone one base away. The DNA of the CDR3 is TGTGCCAGCACCCCCGGGGGAGGGACGGGCACTGAAGCTTTCTTT. This translates into CASTPGGGTGTEAFF. V usage is TRBV7-2 and J usage is TRBJ1-1, with a weak D call TRBD1 (5 bases). The CDR3 runs 15 residues. Deletions cut 7 bases from V and 4 bases from J, with 19 bases between. Germline CDR1 reads SGHTA; CDR2 reads FQGNSA.

V is TRBV4-1 and J is TRBJ2-6, with TRBD1 identical over 10 bases. V trimming: 5 bases; J trimming: 1 base; junction bases outside the gene matches: 11. CDR3 size: 19 residues. Germline V gene lookup returns CDR1 MGHRA and CDR2 YSYEKL. This CDR3 is CASSTPPGQGLSGANVLTF. Written as DNA, the CDR3 is TGCGCCAGCAGCACTCCGCCGGGACAGGGGCTTTCTGGGGCCAACGTCCTGACTTTC.